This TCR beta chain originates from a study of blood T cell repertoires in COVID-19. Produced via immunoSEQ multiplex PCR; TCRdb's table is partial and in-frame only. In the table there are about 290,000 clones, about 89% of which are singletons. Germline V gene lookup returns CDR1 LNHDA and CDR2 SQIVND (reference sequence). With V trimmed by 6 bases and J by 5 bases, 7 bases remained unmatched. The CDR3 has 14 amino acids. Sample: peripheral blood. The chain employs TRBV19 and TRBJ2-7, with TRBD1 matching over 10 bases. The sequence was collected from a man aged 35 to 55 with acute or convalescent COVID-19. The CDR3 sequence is CASRETGGSNEQYF. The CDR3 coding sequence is TGTGCCAGTAGAGAGACAGGGGGCTCAAACGAGCAGTACTTC.